Below are 15 T cell receptor beta chains sequenced from a single sample in a study of long-term antiretroviral therapy in people with HIV. Runs used v3.0 of the immunoSEQ assay and were done at survey level. Sequenced by immunoSEQ multiplex PCR; TCRdb stores in-frame clones only, minus some. The repertoire holds around 15,000 clones, with 85% as singletons. This sample comprised unsorted PBMCs, obtained 0.5 years after starting antiretroviral therapy. The source of these receptors is a woman aged 40-49 years with HIV.

The rearrangement joins TRBV19 to TRBJ1-5, with TRBD1 as a possible D gene (5 bases). Looked up from germline, CDR1 is LNHDA and CDR2 is SQIVND (reference sequence). The CDR3 runs to 16 residues. Between the trimmed V and J ends, which lost 1 base and 6 bases, there was a span of 16 bases. The CDR3 region has the DNA TGTGCCAGTAGTATAGCCGGGACTCTGGGAGGTCAGCCCCAGCATTTT. It encodes CASSIAGTLGGQPQHF.

The genes are TRBV5-1 and TRBJ2-3, with TRBD2 matching over 8 bases. Germline loops: CDR1 SGHRS, CDR2 YFSETQ. The V and J ends lost 1 base and 4 bases, in that order; junction bases with no gene match: 8. The CDR3 length is 16 residues. CDR3 sequence reads: CASSLSPGLGSDTQYF. In DNA, the CDR3 is TGCGCCAGCAGCTTGAGCCCGGGACTAGGGTCAGATACGCAGTATTTT. Combining the CDR3 with reference TRBV5-1 and TRBJ2-3 gives the whole variable domain KAGVTQTPRYLIKTRGQQVTLSCSPISGHRSVSWYQQTPGQGLQFLFEYFSETQRNKGNFPGRFSGRQFSNSRSEMNVSTLELGDSALYLCASSLSPGLGSDTQYFGPGTRLTVL.

This clone rates as large. The V call is TRBV6-1, the J call TRBJ2-2; possible D gene TRBD1, 5 bases. The CDR3 totals 13 residues. V was clipped by 9 bases and J by 4 bases, with 12 bases between them. The V gene's germline CDR1 is MNHNS and CDR2 SASEGT. The CDR3 DNA follows: TGTGCCAGTCCAAATAGGGGCACCGGGGAGCTGTTTTTT. This sequence encodes CASPNRGTGELFF.

The V gene is TRBV5-1, the J gene TRBJ2-1; 16 nucleotides line up with TRBD2. The CDR3 has 18 amino acids. Germline loops: CDR1 SGHRS, CDR2 YFSETQ. V shed 8 bases, J shed 1 base, and the junction held 9 bases outside the gene matches. CDR3 coding DNA: TGCGCCAGAGACTCGGGACTAGCGGGAGGGGGATCCTACAATGAGCAGTTCTTC. Translation: CARDSGLAGGGSYNEQFF.

The chain joins TRBV6-1 to TRBJ1-2; D unresolved. Germline loops: CDR1 MNHNS, CDR2 SASEGT. Trimming stripped 1 base from V and 1 base from J, with 7 bases between. The CDR3 spans 14 residues. CDR3 in DNA: TGTGCCAGCAGTGAAGGTTACCTTAACTATGGCTACACCTTC. It yields the protein CASSEGYLNYGYTF.

The chain employs TRBV5-1 and TRBJ2-7; D perhaps matches TRBD2 (5 bases). There are 17 residues in the CDR3. The V end was cut by 3 bases, the J end by 5 bases, with 24 bases between. Looked up from germline, CDR1 is SGHRS and CDR2 is YFSETQ. The CDR3 DNA is TGCGCCAGCAGCTCCGAAACCTACCCGCCTAGCAGTAACGAGCAGTACTTC. This gives the protein CASSSETYPPSSNEQYF.

This clone was observed a single time. The V call is TRBV9, the J call TRBJ2-2, with D hard to call. Germline CDR1 reads SGDLS; CDR2 reads YYNGEE. Trimming cost V 3 bases and J 1 base, with 7 bases left between them. The CDR3 loop spans 14 amino acids. As DNA, the CDR3 is TGTGCCAGCAGCGAGCCGGGGAACACCGGGGAGCTGTTTTTT. Its protein product is CASSEPGNTGELFF.

J is TRBJ2-7 and V is TRBV19; 11 nucleotides agree with TRBD2. CDR3 length equals 15 residues. Trimming took 5 bases from V and 4 from J; bases not matched to a gene: 7. Germline CDR1 and CDR2: LNHDA and SQIVND (reference sequence). The CDR3 loop is CASSLTSGSRYEQYF. The CDR3 DNA is TGTGCCAGTAGTTTAACTAGCGGGAGTAGGTACGAGCAGTACTTC.

The chain has TRBV5-5 and TRBJ2-1; D uncertain. In germline, CDR1 is SGHKS, CDR2 YYEKEE (reference sequence). With 8 bases removed from V and 7 bases from J, the gap between germline ends came to 13 bases. The CDR3 is 12 amino acids. This CDR3 is CASASNPNEQFF. The CDR3 nucleotides are TGTGCCAGTGCCTCCAACCCAAATGAGCAGTTCTTC.

This chain links TRBV10-3 with TRBJ2-5, with 9 bases matching TRBD1. V gave up 8 bases and J gave up 4 bases; unmatched junction bases: 2. CDR1 is ENHRY, CDR2 SYGVKD, per germline. The CDR3 covers 12 residues. The DNA for the CDR3 is TGTGCCATCGGGGACAGGGTAGAGACCCAGTACTTC. Encoded protein: CAIGDRVETQYF.

The chain uses TRBV19 and TRBJ1-1, with D possibly being TRBD1 (5 bases). V lost 4 bases and J 4 bases, leaving 13 bases between the germline ends. Germline V gene data show CDR1 as LNHDA and CDR2 as SQIVND (reference sequence). The CDR3 runs to 14 residues. The CDR3 DNA reads as TGTGCCAGTAGTAAGGGGCAGGGAGGCACTGAAGCTTTCTTT. Translation gives CASSKGQGGTEAFF.

The V call is TRBV11-2, the J call TRBJ1-1; a weak D match, TRBD1 (5 bases). The V gene lost 1 base and the J gene lost 6 bases, with 12 bases spanning the gap. In germline, CDR1 is SGHAT, CDR2 FQNNGV. The CDR3 consists of 14 residues. The CDR3 nucleotides are TGTGCCAGCAGCTTAGCGGTCCGACAGCCTGAAGCTTTCTTT. Translated: CASSLAVRQPEAFF.

The rearrangement links TRBV10-2 to TRBJ2-7; D is undetermined. The ends were cut back, 6 bases at V and 2 bases at J, with 11 bases in the middle. Germline V CDR1 and CDR2: WSHSY, SAAADI. This CDR3 spans 13 amino acids. CDR3 DNA sequence: TGCGCCAGCAGGTCGGTCGGCACCTACGAGCAGTACTTC. Translated: CASRSVGTYEQYF.

The V gene is TRBV28, the J gene TRBJ1-4, with D tentatively TRBD1 (6 bases). The CDR3 consists of 14 residues. Germline-derived CDR1 and CDR2 are MDHEN and SYDVKM. Between the trimmed V and J ends, which lost 7 bases and 4 bases, there was a span of 13 bases. The DNA of the CDR3 is TGTGCCAGCACCCCACAGGGCCTTAATGAAAAACTGTTTTTT. This translates into CASTPQGLNEKLFF.

In nucleotides, the CDR3 is TGTGCCAGCAGTGCCCTACCGGGTTTCGACCTCTCCTACGAGCAGTACTTC. Its protein is CASSALPGFDLSYEQYF. The V and J genes are TRBV2 and TRBJ2-7; no definite D call. The CDR3 has 17 residues. V was clipped by 4 bases and J by 0 bases, with 19 bases between them. Germline CDR1 SNHLY, CDR2 FYNNEI.